The present T cell receptor beta chain was sequenced within a study of cytomegalovirus exposure and HLA in healthy donors. Whole-study findings and limits: Rarity marked most TCR sequences, yet some public TCRs occurred in many donors. The study designated 164 TCR beta chains cytomegalovirus-associated.

Sequencing used immunoSEQ multiplex PCR; TCRdb keeps in-frame clones, though not all of them. The table records around 230,000 clones, about 90% of them present only once. As for this clone: As yet, its antigen is unknown.

Per the germline V gene, CDR1 is MNHNS and CDR2 is SASEGT. The CDR3 has 15 residues. The V segment lost 6 bases and the J segment 3 bases; nucleotides outside the gene matches: 7. The rearrangement joins TRBV6-1 to TRBJ2-7, with 11 bases lining up with TRBD2. This TCR derives from a woman aged 25 to 39 in good health and CMV-seropositive. Sequenced input: PBMCs. DNA of the CDR3: TGTGCCAGCAGAGCTGGGACTAGCGGCCTCTACGAGCAGTACTTC. It is translated as CASRAGTSGLYEQYF.